This T cell receptor (beta chain) was captured in a study of T cell repertoires in cytomegalovirus infection. As for the study in general: Both CMV infection and a matching HLA type were indicated by public TCR beta signatures.

V shed 2 bases and J shed 8 bases, with 13 bases lying between them. This CDR3 region has 14 residues. The V gene's germline CDR1 is LNHDA and CDR2 SQIVND (reference sequence). Note on this clonotype: The antigen is undetermined.

Each CDR3 protein is one row after TCRdb ran MiXCR on the reads. The table has approximately 120,000 distinct CDR3 sequences, about 32% seen once. The specimen was CD8+ T cells from cultured PBMCs, collected from culture after CMV antigen stimulation. This receptor was obtained from a human donor in good health (CMV status not recorded). Some clones in this sample may be carry-over from other donors' samples. The chain recombines TRBV19 with TRBJ2-1, with D perhaps assigned TRBD1 or TRBD2 (5 bases each). The CDR3 region has the DNA TGTGCCAGTAGTATATTACCAGGGACCTATGAGCAGTTCTTC. This codes for CASSILPGTYEQFF. Full variable domain (rest looked up from reference TRBV19 and TRBJ2-1): DGGITQSPKYLFRKEGQNVTLSCEQNLNHDAMYWYRQDPGQGLRLIYYSQIVNDFQKGDIAEGYSVSREKKESFPLTVTSAQKNPTAFYLCASSILPGTYEQFFGPGTRLTVL.